The clone carrying this TCR beta chain was recorded at least ten times. Its antigen is as yet unknown. These data come from a study of T cells after yellow fever vaccination. Study-level results: Post-booster repertoires contained most primary-vaccination clones again (about 95% CD4, around 89% CD8).

The CDR3 covers 15 residues. The V gene's germline CDR1 is SEHNR and CDR2 FQNEAQ (reference sequence). Deletions cut 5 bases from V and 1 base from J, with 14 bases between. In TCRdb, the 5' RACE reads were re-called with MiXCR into one record per CDR3 protein. In the table there are about 75,000 distinct CDR3 sequences, around 7% of which are singletons. V gene TRBV7-9 combines with J gene TRBJ1-1; D ambiguous. This TCR derives from a man aged 18 to 30 who received the YFV17D yellow fever vaccine. This material consisted of CD8+ T cells sorted from PBMCs, taken about 10 days after the first yellow fever vaccination. CDR3 amino acids: CASSAQPRSNTEAFF. CDR3 nucleotide sequence: TGTGCCAGCAGCGCGCAGCCCCGTTCGAACACTGAAGCTTTCTTT.